This T cell receptor (beta chain) is drawn from a study of blood T cell repertoires in COVID-19 (dated by TCRdb to 2018 to 2021). Regarding the study in general: The collaborator samples originated in the United States, Italy and Spain and spanned the acute and convalescent phases of COVID-19. Samples came from the ongoing ImmuneRACE study (first 160 participants) plus 1,254 subjects from 6 global collaborators. The repertoires were made available in a free public database intended to serve as a resource for research on the immune response to SARS-CoV-2. Deeply sampled blood TCRbeta repertoires from subjects exposed to, actively infected with, or recovered from COVID-19 were included in the dataset. The prospective study material was composed of cDNA or gDNA derived from T cells, B-cell-depleted T cells, or PBMCs. Where HLA class I and class II types were available, the types were taken from metadata supplied by the sample provider, not from assay-based typing. The sample metadata nearly always contained a de-identified subject ID, COVID-19 status, age in years and sex.

Worth noting for this clone: Its antigen specificity is not known. Per-nucleotide qualities are absent, and no much larger clonotype sits a single base away.

The immunoSEQ Assay, a bias-controlled multiplex PCR, was used to amplify TCRbeta CDR3 regions from genomic DNA. The source study handled its data this way. Within the assay, amplification of reference gene primers was used to estimate how many nucleated cells each sample contained. To quantify the absolute abundance of each unique TCRbeta CDR3 rearrangement, sequence reads were collapsed and filtered. For each sample, productive Simpson clonality was calculated as the square root of Simpson's diversity index over productive rearrangements. TCRdb carries this immuneACCESS record with in-frame sequences only. Its versions omit some clonotypes, under half of them owing to an unresolved V gene in the studies checked, with the rest unexplained. The V and J calls and the clone size are those of that table, but D and trimming were determined from the DNA. The sample table records 150,000 to 200,000 clones; around 86% of these occur just once. Roughly 13% of the sample comes from the top ten.

A second Seattle source provided samples from volunteer blood donors who had recovered from COVID-19. The collaborating institutions used their own protocols to collect whole blood in K2EDTA tubes. Collaborator samples were shipped for TCRbeta analysis as frozen whole blood, isolated PBMCs, or DNA extracted from either sample type. Study-wide findings and limitations: The quantity of clinical and demographic metadata differed by source and by participant and was supplied without curation.

Trimming at the junction amounts to 0 bases on V and 8 bases on J, and the germline ends lie 14 bases apart. CDR1 and CDR2 are read off the germline V gene (reference sequence) as GTSNPN and SVGIG. The CDR3 holds 15 amino acids from the cysteine to the phenylalanine. Only the CDR3 DNA is retained, 45 bases long and in frame from the first base. This TCR came from a man aged 70-80 years who had recovered from COVID-19. The rearranged chain carries TRBV30 and TRBJ1-6; matching of 5 bases hints at TRBD1 as the D gene. The sequenced material came from peripheral blood. In nucleotide form, the sequence is TGTGCCTGGAGTGTTAGGGGCCCGGGGGATTCACCCCTCCACTTT. It codes for CAWSVRGPGDSPLHF.